This T cell receptor (beta chain) comes out of a study of T cells expressing NK-cell markers (dated by TCRdb to about 2020). Background for the entire study: In sorted CD3+CD56+NKG2C+, CD3+CD56+NKG2C- and CD3+CD56-NKG2C+ T-cell subsets from about eight donors, TCR beta-chain repertoires were profiled. Among the eight sequenced donors, seven were HCMV-seropositive and one was HCMV-seronegative. The study sequenced eight donors, all healthy volunteers chosen at random: three men and five women. The libraries were sequenced on Illumina HiSeq 2000/2500, MiSeq or NextSeq, producing 2 x 150 bp reads. Points the paper makes about the study in general: In over 5 donors, the dominant CD3+CD56+NKG2C+ clonotypes were among the top 10 CD8+ clonotypes and accounted for about 1.0-7.5% of CD8+ T cells. Those dominant clonotypes were again the most abundant among CD3+CD56-NKG2C+ cells in several donors, at about 28.3-60.1%. Whether the expanded NKG2C-expressing T cell clones were specific for HCMV antigens was left unclear.

As for this clonotype: The antigen it binds to is not known.

CDR3 length: 15 amino acids, cysteine to phenylalanine. No DNA accompanies this entry. The germline V gene yields SGHTA for CDR1 and FQGTGA for CDR2. Sequenced on an Illumina HiSeq 2000. TCR beta cDNA libraries were prepared using 5'RACE template switching, which introduced a universal primer site and unique molecular identifiers. cDNA synthesis was primed from the TCR beta constant segment, followed by two successive PCR amplification steps. The authors' analysis ran thus. MIGEC was used to demultiplex reads and group the reads by UMI, and MiTCR was used to assemble and quantify clonotypes. Only TCR cDNA sequences supported by at least two reads were kept to exclude erroneous sequences. Downstream repertoire analysis used the tcR package, and clonotypes were matched across fractions by CDR3 nucleotide sequence plus V segment. VDJmatch was used to annotate antigen specificity against VDJdb, with one amino acid substitution in CDR3 permitted. Reprocessed by TCRdb, the reads give a single entry per CDR3 protein sequence, without DNA. These V and J calls originate from TCRdb's pipeline instead of the authors' own analysis. The table for this sample shows about 460,000 distinct CDR3 sequences. The biggest ten clones account for 1.4% of the sample.

HCMV-specific IgG was detected in serum with a commercial ELISA kit to determine HCMV serostatus. Ficoll density gradient centrifugation was used to isolate peripheral blood mononuclear cells from blood. The receptor comes from a woman in her forties or fifties in good health. Donor details come from another sample of the same person, matched by shared clones. The material sequenced was blood T cells: a sorted CD56 or NKG2C T cell subset, CD4+ or CD8+ T cells, or bulk PBMC T cells (not recorded which). This chain is built from TRBV7-3 and TRBJ2-4; TCRdb reports TRBD1, a call that lacks DNA to check it against. The CDR3 has the sequence CASSLNSGAGNIQYF.